This entry lists 31 T cell receptor beta chains sequenced from one sample in a study of blood T cells in healthy people across ages. Next came a second PCR, run for about 7 to 12 cycles, which used a sample-barcoded 5' primer along with a J-beta primer mix. Using its own MiXCR run on the 5' RACE reads, TCRdb lists one record per CDR3 protein. The sample consists of some 890,000 distinct CDR3 sequences, about 29% of them appearing once. The same specimen was also included in a second study, on T cells of mothers and their children.

The sequenced sample consisted of blood. The receptors shown here come from a woman in her thirties or forties in good health.

In its sample, this clonotype was seen once. The chain links TRBV28 to TRBJ1-2; D is unclear. The CDR3 has 13 residues. Trimming took 2 bases from V and 4 from J, leaving 8 bases between them. Germline V gene sequence: CDR1 MDHEN, CDR2 SYDVKM. In DNA, the CDR3 is TGTGCCAGCAGTTTAATGTGGAGCTATGGCTACACCTTC. It specifies CASSLMWSYGYTF.

In the case of this clonotype: Possible read error: a much larger clone is one base away. The rearrangement uses TRBV12-3 or TRBV12-4 and TRBJ2-7, with 8 bases aligning to TRBD1. This CDR3 spans 13 amino acids. This chain's CDR3 is CTSRRGQAYEQYF. The CDR3 bases are TGTACCAGCAGAAGGGGACAGGCCTACGAGCAGTACTTC.

The genes are TRBV15 and TRBJ1-3; D call uncertain. The germline V gene encodes CDR1 LNHNV and CDR2 YYDKDF (reference sequence). The CDR3 is made up of 14 amino acids. Trimming shortened V by 4 bases and J by 0 bases, and 7 bases separated the two germline ends. The CDR3 here is CATSTRLSGNTIYF. The CDR3 nucleotides read TGTGCCACCAGCACCCGGCTCTCTGGAAACACCATATATTTT.

This clonotype was found a few times. This sequence joins TRBV28 and TRBJ1-4; no clear D. CDR1 is MDHEN and CDR2 is SYDVKM in the germline V gene. V shed 3 bases and J shed 0 bases, with 8 bases lying between them. CDR3 length: 15 amino acids. The CDR3 spells CASSLDVATNEKLFF. The DNA for the CDR3 is TGTGCCAGCAGTTTGGATGTAGCAACTAATGAAAAACTGTTTTTT.

This chain uses TRBV5-1 with TRBJ2-7, with D possibly called TRBD1 or TRBD2 (5 bases each). V was trimmed by 4 bases and J by 4 bases, leaving 15 bases between them. The germline gives CDR1 SGHRS, CDR2 YFSETQ. CDR3 length equals 14 residues. CDR3 sequence reads: CASSPGTDRYEQYF. CDR3 nucleotide sequence: TGCGCCAGCAGCCCGGGAACCGACAGATACGAGCAGTACTTC.

The rearrangement links TRBV7-6 to TRBJ1-5, with D unclear. V was shortened by 5 bases and J by 2 bases, with 13 bases between the two germline ends. The CDR3 spans 15 residues. Germline CDR1 is SGHVS and CDR2 is FNYEAQ. In DNA, the CDR3 is TGTGCCAGCAGCCGGGAATGGGGAGGCAATCAGCCCCAGCATTTT. Amino acids: CASSREWGGNQPQHF.

This clonotype was counted ten times or more. The chain links TRBV7-9 to TRBJ2-1; D call uncertain. The CDR3 loop spans 12 amino acids. CDR1 SEHNR and CDR2 FQNEAQ come from the germline V gene (reference sequence). Trimming removed 8 bases at V and 6 bases at J, with 11 bases between. This CDR3 reads CASLREFNEQFF. The CDR3 bases are TGTGCCAGCCTTCGAGAATTCAATGAGCAGTTCTTC.

The chain carries TRBV9 and TRBJ2-1, with 12 bases that match TRBD2. J was trimmed by 7 bases and V by 4 bases; bases with no gene match: 12. This CDR3 region has 17 residues. Germline V gene data show CDR1 as SGDLS and CDR2 as YYNGEE. CDR3 nucleotides: TGTGCCAGCAGCCCACCTCTAGCGGGGGGGCCCAGGAATGAGCAGTTCTTC. It codes for CASSPPLAGGPRNEQFF.

This clonotype was detected only once. This may be a read error: a much more frequent sequence differs by one nucleotide. The chain has TRBV7-3 and TRBJ2-1; 8 bases are shared with TRBD2. The CDR3 is 16 residues long. The J segment lost 7 bases and the V segment lost 0 bases, leaving 8 bases of the junction unmatched. Germline V CDR1 and CDR2: SGHTA, FQGTGA. The CDR3 DNA sequence: TGTGCCAGCAGCTTAACGCGGGGGGCCCACGTAAATGAGCAGTTCTTC. The encoded protein is CASSLTRGAHVNEQFF. Variable domain in full (rest from reference TRBV7-3 and TRBJ2-1): GAGVSQTPSNKVTEKGKYVELRCDPISGHTALYWYRQSLGQGPEFLIYFQGTGAADDSGLPNDRFFAVRPEGSVSTLKIQRTERGDSAVYLCASSLTRGAHVNEQFFGPGTRLTVL.

This clonotype appeared a few times. This rearrangement joins TRBV6-5 to TRBJ1-1; D remains unclear. Germline V gene lookup returns CDR1 MNHEY and CDR2 SVGAGI. Trimming cost V 8 bases and J 1 base, with 5 bases left between them. This CDR3 has 11 amino acids. The CDR3 protein is CASVGNTEAFF. The CDR3 bases are TGTGCCAGCGTCGGGAACACTGAAGCTTTCTTT.

The chain joins TRBV29-1 to TRBJ1-2; TRBD1 matches at 7 bases. The trim removed 5 bases at V and 6 bases at J, leaving 12 bases unmatched. The CDR3 has 14 residues. From germline, CDR1 is SQVTM and CDR2 ANQGSEA. In DNA, the CDR3 is TGCAGCGTTTTGAGACAGGGTTCGGGGAATGGCTACACCTTC. Its translation: CSVLRQGSGNGYTF.

This clonotype came up many times. The gene calls are TRBV7-2 and TRBJ2-7; 10 bases align to TRBD1. The ends lost 5 bases at V and 2 bases at J; junction bases unmatched: 0. The CDR3 is made up of 13 amino acids. Germline CDR1 and CDR2: SGHTA and FQGNSA. CDR3 protein: CASSDRGPYEQYF. Written as DNA, the CDR3 is TGTGCCAGCAGCGACAGGGGGCCCTACGAGCAGTACTTC.

This clonotype has only a few counts. The chain couples TRBV2 to TRBJ1-6; D not resolved. The CDR3 spans 14 residues. Trimming pared 6 bases from V and 3 bases from J, leaving 9 bases between. CDR1 and CDR2 (germline): SNHLY, FYNNEI. CDR3 nucleotide sequence: TGTGCCAGCAGAACAGCTCTCTATAATTCACCCCTCCACTTT. Translation: CASRTALYNSPLHF.

This clonotype was observed at least ten times. The rearrangement links TRBV7-3 to TRBJ1-2, with a possible D match to TRBD1 (5 bases). The germline CDR1 and CDR2 sequences are SGHTA and FQGTGA. Trimming shortened V by 0 bases and J by 8 bases, and 13 bases separated the two germline ends. The CDR3 is made up of 14 amino acids. The CDR3 region is CASSLTTGGVGYTF. CDR3 coding DNA: TGTGCCAGCAGCTTAACGACTGGGGGGGTCGGCTACACCTTC.

This clonotype was seen repeatedly, ten times or more. The genes are TRBV12-3 or TRBV12-4 and TRBJ2-7; D not resolved. The CDR3 runs 12 residues. The V end was cut by 1 base, the J end by 5 bases, with 6 bases between. CDR3 DNA: TGTGCCAGCAGTTTAGGGAGCGACGAGCAGTACTTC. This codes for CASSLGSDEQYF.

In this sample, this clonotype turned up a few times. The chain is built from TRBV11-2 and TRBJ2-6; 7 bases align to TRBD1. The junction had 4 bases not matched to a gene; V was cut back by 9 bases and J by 2 bases. CDR1 is SGHAT, CDR2 FQNNGV, per germline. This CDR3 spans 14 amino acids. The CDR3 here is CASTGAAGANVLTF. The CDR3 DNA is TGTGCCAGTACAGGGGCGGCTGGGGCCAACGTCCTGACTTTC.

The V gene is TRBV7-9, the J gene TRBJ1-1, with a tentative D call TRBD1 (5 bases). The CDR3 has 14 amino acids. Trimming removed 4 bases from V and 3 bases from J, with 12 bases in between. CDR1 SEHNR and CDR2 FQNEAQ come from the germline V gene (reference sequence). The chain's CDR3 is CASSSEGRYTEAFF. In DNA, the CDR3 is TGTGCCAGCAGCTCGGAGGGGCGGTACACTGAAGCTTTCTTT.

This clonotype has a count of ten or more. The V and J genes are TRBV7-8 and TRBJ1-3; TRBD1 agrees at 7 bases. CDR3 length equals 18 residues. Germline V gene sequence: CDR1 SGHVS, CDR2 FQNEAQ. V trimming: 5 bases; J trimming: 0 bases; junction bases outside the gene matches: 13. The CDR3: CASSPGTALLLSGNTIYF. The CDR3 nucleotides are TGTGCCAGCAGCCCCGGGACAGCTCTGCTCCTCTCTGGAAACACCATATATTTT. Filled out from reference TRBV7-8 and TRBJ1-3, the complete variable domain reads GAGVSQSPRYKVAKRGQDVALRCDPISGHVSLFWYQQALGQGPEFLTYFQNEAQLDKSGLPSDRFFAERPEGSVSTLKIQRTQQEDSAVYLCASSPGTALLLSGNTIYFGEGSWLTVV.

Worth noting for this clonotype: A much more abundant neighbour one base away suggests this may be a read error. This sequence joins TRBV9 and TRBJ1-2, with unresolved D. The CDR3 is 15 residues long. Germline-derived CDR1 and CDR2 are SGDLS and YYNGEE. With 4 bases removed from V and 4 bases from J, the gap between germline ends came to 17 bases. CDR3 sequence reads: CASSPSTSTGYGYTF. As DNA, the CDR3 is TGTGCCAGCAGCCCCTCGACCAGTACGGGCTATGGCTACACCTTC.

As to this clonotype: This may stem from a read error, because a much larger clone lies one nucleotide away. The chain links TRBV12-3 or TRBV12-4 to TRBJ2-3; 7 bases are shared with TRBD1. The CDR3 runs 15 residues. CDR3 protein: CASRRDSRSTDTEYF. In DNA form, the CDR3 reads TGTGCCAGCAGGAGGGACAGCAGGAGCACAGATACGGAGTATTTT.

This chain links TRBV29-1 with TRBJ1-2; D not certain. V lost 1 base, J lost 4 bases, and 7 bases lay in between. Germline V CDR1 and CDR2: SQVTM, ANQGSEA. The CDR3 sequence is 12 residues long. CDR3 amino acids: CSVEGISYGYTF. The DNA of the CDR3 is TGCAGCGTTGAAGGGATTTCCTATGGCTACACCTTC.

The J gene is TRBJ2-7, the V gene TRBV27; the D gene is possibly TRBD2 (6 bases). Germline CDR1 and CDR2: MNHEY and SMNVEV (reference sequence). The germline V and J ends were trimmed by 2 bases and 11 bases, with 16 bases remaining between them. The CDR3 is 13 amino acids. The CDR3: CASSLGWDTSKYF. The CDR3 nucleotides are TGTGCCAGCAGTTTAGGCTGGGATACTAGCAAGTACTTC.

This clonotype has just a few counts. This chain joins TRBV27 and TRBJ2-7, with a weak D call TRBD1 (6 bases). V dropped 7 bases and J dropped 0 bases, with 10 bases sitting between them. This CDR3 is built from 13 residues. Looked up from germline, CDR1 is MNHEY and CDR2 is SMNVEV (reference sequence). CDR3 nucleotides: TGTGCCAGCAACCCAGGGGCCTCCTACGAGCAGTACTTC. Protein sequence: CASNPGASYEQYF.

The chain carries TRBV5-6 and TRBJ1-6; possibly TRBD1 for D (5 bases). The CDR3 sequence is 18 residues long. Trimming took 3 bases from V and 10 from J, leaving 26 bases between them. Per germline, CDR1 SGHDT and CDR2 YYEEEE. The CDR3 coding sequence is TGTGCCAGCAGCTCCGCTAGTCGACGCGTGGGGGTCGGATCACCCCTCCACTTT. Residues: CASSSASRRVGVGSPLHF.

This sequence joins TRBV5-5 and TRBJ2-3; 8 bases are a match to TRBD1. CDR1 and CDR2 from the germline V gene are SGHKS and YYEKEE (reference sequence). V dropped 1 base and J dropped 2; count of bases not matched to a gene: 6. This CDR3 comprises 16 residues. CDR3 sequence: CASSLTGGSFTDTQYF. In DNA, the CDR3 is TGTGCCAGCAGCTTGACAGGGGGATCCTTCACAGATACGCAGTATTTT.

This clonotype was counted ten times or more. The chain links TRBV20-1 to TRBJ2-5; D gene unclear. Per the germline V gene, CDR1 is DFQATT and CDR2 is SNEGSKA (reference sequence). The CDR3 runs to 13 residues. The V gene lost 1 base and the J gene lost 0 bases, with 6 bases spanning the gap. The CDR3 loop is CSARAADQETQYF. CDR3 nucleotide sequence: TGCAGTGCTAGAGCGGCAGACCAAGAGACCCAGTACTTC.

This rearrangement joins TRBV29-1 to TRBJ2-3; 11 positions match TRBD1. CDR1 and CDR2 from the germline V gene are SQVTM and ANQGSEA. The V and J ends lost 1 base and 6 bases, in that order; junction bases with no gene match: 3. This CDR3 has 14 amino acids. DNA of the CDR3: TGCAGCGTTGAAGGGACAGGGGGCTTGGATACGCAGTATTTT. Encoded protein: CSVEGTGGLDTQYF.

The chain joins TRBV28 to TRBJ1-1; TRBD1 is a possible D gene (6 bases). The CDR3 runs 14 residues. Trimming took 4 bases from V and 4 from J, leaving 13 bases between them. Germline loops: CDR1 MDHEN, CDR2 SYDVKM. CDR3 region: CASSSPTGFTEAFF. In DNA, the CDR3 is TGTGCCAGCAGTTCCCCTACAGGGTTCACTGAAGCTTTCTTT.

This clonotype has at least ten counts. The chain recombines TRBV12-5 with TRBJ2-3; 7 nucleotides align to TRBD1. The CDR3 totals 14 residues. After removal of 7 bases from V and 0 bases from J, the junction contained 4 bases not matched to a gene. The V gene's germline CDR1 is LGHNT and CDR2 FRNRAP. The CDR3 loop is CASALGQSTDTQYF. The CDR3 region has the DNA TGTGCTAGTGCCTTGGGACAGAGCACAGATACGCAGTATTTT.

This clonotype was seen more than once but under ten times. V is TRBV20-1 and J is TRBJ2-2; D possibly corresponds to TRBD2 (6 bases). Deletions cut 2 bases from V and 8 bases from J, with 15 bases between. The CDR3 is made up of 14 amino acids. CDR1 is DFQATT and CDR2 is SNEGSKA in the germline V gene (reference sequence). The CDR3 sequence: CSARSGGSEGELFF. CDR3 nucleotide sequence: TGCAGTGCTAGATCTGGGGGGTCCGAGGGGGAGCTGTTTTTT.

The rearrangement joins TRBV15 to TRBJ2-7; D is ambiguous. This CDR3 is 14 amino acids long. V shed 0 bases and J shed 3 bases, with 9 bases lying between them. Germline V gene data show CDR1 as LNHNV and CDR2 as YYDKDF (reference sequence). The CDR3 loop reads CATSRDLYGYEQYF. The DNA for the CDR3 is TGTGCCACCAGCAGAGACCTATACGGCTACGAGCAGTACTTC. Using reference TRBV15 and TRBJ2-7 for the parts outside the CDR3, the full variable domain is DAMVIQNPRYQVTQFGKPVTLSCSQTLNHNVMYWYQQKSSQAPKLLFHYYDKDFNNEADTPDNFQSRRPNTSFCFLDIRSPGLGDTAMYLCATSRDLYGYEQYFGPGTRLTVT.